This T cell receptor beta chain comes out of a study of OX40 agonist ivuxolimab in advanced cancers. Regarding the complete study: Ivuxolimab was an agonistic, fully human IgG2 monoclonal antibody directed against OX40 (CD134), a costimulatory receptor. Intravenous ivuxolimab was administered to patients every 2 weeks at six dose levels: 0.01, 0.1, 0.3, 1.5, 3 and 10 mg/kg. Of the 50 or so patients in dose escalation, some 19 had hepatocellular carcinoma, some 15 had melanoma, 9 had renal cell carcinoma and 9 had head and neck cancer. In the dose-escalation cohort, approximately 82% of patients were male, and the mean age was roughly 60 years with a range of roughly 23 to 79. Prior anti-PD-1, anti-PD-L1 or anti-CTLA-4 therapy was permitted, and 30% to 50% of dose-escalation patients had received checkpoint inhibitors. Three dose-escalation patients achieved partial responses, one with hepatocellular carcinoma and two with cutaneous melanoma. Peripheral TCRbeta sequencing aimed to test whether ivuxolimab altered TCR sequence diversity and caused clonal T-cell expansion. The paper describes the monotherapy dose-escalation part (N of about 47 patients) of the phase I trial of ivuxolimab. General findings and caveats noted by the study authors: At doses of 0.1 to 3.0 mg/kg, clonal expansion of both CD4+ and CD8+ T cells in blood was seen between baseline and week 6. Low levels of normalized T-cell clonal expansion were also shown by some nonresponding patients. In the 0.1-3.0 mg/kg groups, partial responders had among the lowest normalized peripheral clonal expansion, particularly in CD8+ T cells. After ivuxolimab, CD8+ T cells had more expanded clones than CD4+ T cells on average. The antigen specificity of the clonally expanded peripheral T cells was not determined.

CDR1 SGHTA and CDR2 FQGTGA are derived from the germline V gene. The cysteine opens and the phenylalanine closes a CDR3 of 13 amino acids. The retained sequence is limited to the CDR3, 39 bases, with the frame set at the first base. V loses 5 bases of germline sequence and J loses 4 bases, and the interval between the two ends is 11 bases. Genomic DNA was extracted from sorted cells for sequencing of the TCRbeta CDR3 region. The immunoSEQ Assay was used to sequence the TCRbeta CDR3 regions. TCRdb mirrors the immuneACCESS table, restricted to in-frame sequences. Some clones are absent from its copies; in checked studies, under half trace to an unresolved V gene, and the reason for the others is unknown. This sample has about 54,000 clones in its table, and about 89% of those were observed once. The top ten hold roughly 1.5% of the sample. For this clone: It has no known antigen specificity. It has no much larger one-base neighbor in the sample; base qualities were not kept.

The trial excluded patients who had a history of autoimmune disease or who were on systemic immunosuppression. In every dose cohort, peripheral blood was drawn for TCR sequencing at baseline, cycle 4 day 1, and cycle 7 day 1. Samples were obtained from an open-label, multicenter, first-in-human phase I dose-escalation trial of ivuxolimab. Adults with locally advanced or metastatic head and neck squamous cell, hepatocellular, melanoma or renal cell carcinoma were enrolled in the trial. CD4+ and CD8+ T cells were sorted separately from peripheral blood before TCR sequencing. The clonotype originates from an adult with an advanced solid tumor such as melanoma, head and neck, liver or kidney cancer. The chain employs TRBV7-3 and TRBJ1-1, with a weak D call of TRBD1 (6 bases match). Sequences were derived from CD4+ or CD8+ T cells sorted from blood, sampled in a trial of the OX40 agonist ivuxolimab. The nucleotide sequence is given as TGTGCCAGCAGCGGCCCAGGGGTCACTGAAGCTTTCTTT. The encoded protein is CASSGPGVTEAFF.